A single TCR beta chain is shown here with its context. Its specificity is not known. Clones were read by immunoSEQ multiplex PCR, and TCRdb kept only the in-frame ones, dropping some. Found here are 100,000 to 140,000 clones, approximately 86% of them singletons; the top ten hold about 4.5%. The data belong to a study of T cell responses to AZD1222 COVID-19 vaccine. Overall study findings and caveats: White British donors predominated, females outnumbered males, and clonal diversity was possibly underestimated.

The specimen comprised peripheral blood, sampled on day 0 of AZD1222 vaccination. This TCR came from an adult in good health.

In DNA, the CDR3 is TGTGCCAGTACCACAGGGAACACCGGGGAGCTGTTTTTT. Protein sequence: CASTTGNTGELFF. The chain has TRBV12-3 or TRBV12-4 and TRBJ2-2, with a possible D match to TRBD1 (5 bases). V lost 9 bases, J lost 1 base, and 9 bases lay in between. The CDR3 contains 13 residues.